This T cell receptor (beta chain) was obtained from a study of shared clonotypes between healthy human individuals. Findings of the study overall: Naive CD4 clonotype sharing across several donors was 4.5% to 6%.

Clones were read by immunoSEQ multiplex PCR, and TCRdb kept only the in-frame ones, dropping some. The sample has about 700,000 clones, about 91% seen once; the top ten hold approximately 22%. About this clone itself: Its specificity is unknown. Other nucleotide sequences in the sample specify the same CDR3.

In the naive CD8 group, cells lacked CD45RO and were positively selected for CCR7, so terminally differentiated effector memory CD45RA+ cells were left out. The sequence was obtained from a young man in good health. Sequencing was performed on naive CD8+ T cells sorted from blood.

This chain's CDR3 is CASSLGPSSYNEQFF. The CDR3 DNA reads as TGTGCCAGCAGCTTAGGGCCGAGCTCCTACAATGAGCAGTTCTTC. The chain couples TRBV7-8 to TRBJ2-1; D is uncertain. Trimming stripped 1 base from V and 0 bases from J, with 7 bases between. CDR3 size: 15 residues. Germline loops: CDR1 SGHVS, CDR2 FQNEAQ.